The 13 T cell receptor beta chains given below trace back to one sample, sequenced in a study of T-cell reconstitution after alpha-beta-depleted transplantation in children. The authors prepared the TCRbeta library with unique molecular identifiers. TCRdb called the PCR reads again in MiXCR, with one record for every CDR3 protein. The table records about 830,000 distinct CDR3 sequences, about 16% of them present only once. Sequenced here: PBMCs, mostly from graft donor cells, sampled 360 days after TCRalphabeta/CD19-depleted stem cell transplant. All receptors come from a male patient younger than 18 who had a stem cell transplant for acute lymphoblastic leukemia, so the T cells may come from the graft donor.

This clonotype was counted a few times. The chain uses TRBV20-1 and TRBJ1-1; unclear D gene. The CDR3 has 14 amino acids. V was trimmed by 4 bases and J by 4 bases, leaving 16 bases between them. Per germline, CDR1 DFQATT and CDR2 SNEGSKA (reference sequence). The CDR3 coding sequence is TGCAGTGCTATTGCGGGGTGGTGGGGCACTGAAGCTTTCTTT. Translating it yields CSAIAGWWGTEAFF.

This chain connects TRBV5-1 to TRBJ2-5, with D maybe TRBD1 (6 bases). Germline assignment: CDR1 SGHRS and CDR2 YFSETQ. Trimming took off 2 bases at V and 5 bases at J, with 10 bases between the two ends. The CDR3 loop spans 13 amino acids. CDR3 nucleotides: TGCGCCAGCAGCTTCGGGACATTGGAGACCCAGTACTTC. Protein sequence: CASSFGTLETQYF.

The gene calls are TRBV14 and TRBJ2-5; 7 nucleotides match TRBD2. CDR3 length: 12 residues. CDR1 and CDR2 from the germline V gene are SGHDN and FVKESK. J was trimmed by 9 bases and V by 3 bases; bases with no gene match: 4. The CDR3 reads CASSHWLAAQYF. CDR3 bases: TGTGCCAGCAGCCATTGGCTAGCGGCCCAGTACTTC. Using reference TRBV14 and TRBJ2-5 for the parts outside the CDR3, the full variable domain is EAGVTQFPSHSVIEKGQTVTLRCDPISGHDNLYWYRRVMGKEIKFLLHFVKESKQDESGMPNNRFLAERTGGTYSTLKVQPAELEDSGVYFCASSHWLAAQYFGPGTRLLVL.

This clonotype has more than one count but fewer than ten. The chain combines TRBV5-1 with TRBJ2-6; D uncertain. The CDR3 is 14 residues long. CDR1 and CDR2 from the germline V gene are SGHRS and YFSETQ. The V and J ends lost 7 bases and 2 bases respectively, with 10 bases between them. The CDR3 DNA is TGCGCCAGCGAGCCCATGGCTGGGGCCAACGTCCTGACTTTC. Protein: CASEPMAGANVLTF. The full variable domain, in which reference TRBV5-1 and TRBJ2-6 provide the parts outside the CDR3, is KAGVTQTPRYLIKTRGQQVTLSCSPISGHRSVSWYQQTPGQGLQFLFEYFSETQRNKGNFPGRFSGRQFSNSRSEMNVSTLELGDSALYLCASEPMAGANVLTFGAGSRLTVL.

This clonotype came up a few times. This rearrangement joins TRBV2 to TRBJ2-7; the match to TRBD1 covers 7 bases. Per the germline V gene, CDR1 is SNHLY and CDR2 is FYNNEI. Trimming cost V 6 bases and J 3 bases; bases outside gene matches: 8. This CDR3 region has 14 residues. CDR3 protein: CASRTGTAFYEQYF. CDR3 in DNA: TGTGCCAGCAGGACCGGGACAGCATTCTACGAGCAGTACTTC.

The genes are TRBV7-8 and TRBJ2-7; 11 bases line up with TRBD2. The CDR3 has 19 amino acids. V gave up 6 bases and J gave up 3 bases; unmatched junction bases: 19. Germline lookup yields CDR1 SGHVS and CDR2 FQNEAQ. The CDR3 DNA follows: TGTGCCAGCAGGCCGGCGGGTAGCGGGAGGGCCTCGTCCTACTACGAGCAGTACTTC. Translated, it gives CASRPAGSGRASSYYEQYF.

This clonotype was recorded many times. V and J are TRBV5-1 and TRBJ2-7, with TRBD1 identical over 8 bases. J was trimmed by 3 bases and V by 4 bases; bases with no gene match: 6. Germline V CDR1 and CDR2: SGHRS, YFSETQ. The CDR3 sequence is 14 residues long. Here the CDR3 reads CASSPGTGHYEQYF. In DNA form, the CDR3 reads TGCGCCAGCAGCCCCGGGACAGGCCACTACGAGCAGTACTTC.

This clonotype was seen many times. The rearrangement joins TRBV29-1 to TRBJ2-7; weak D call: TRBD2 (6 bases). Germline CDR1 is SQVTM and CDR2 is ANQGSEA. This CDR3 has 12 amino acids. The CDR3 coding sequence is TGCAGACTCCGGGACTCTCTCTACGAGCAGTACTTC. Encoded protein: CRLRDSLYEQYF.

The chain recombines TRBV4-1 with TRBJ2-7, with TRBD2 identical over 10 bases. CDR3 length: 16 amino acids. V trimming: 5 bases; J trimming: 3 bases; junction bases outside the gene matches: 10. Germline lookup yields CDR1 MGHRA and CDR2 YSYEKL. DNA for the CDR3: TGCGCCAGCAGCTTAACCGTAGCGGGAGGTCTCTACGAGCAGTACTTC. This sequence encodes CASSLTVAGGLYEQYF.

This clonotype was picked up a small number of times. CDR3 nucleotides: TGCGCCAGCAGCCGGGACACCGCAGAGACCCAGTACTTC. As protein: CASSRDTAETQYF. V gene TRBV5-1 combines with J gene TRBJ2-5, with a possible D match to TRBD1 (6 bases). The length of the CDR3 is 13 residues. Trimming took off 4 bases at V and 4 bases at J, with 11 bases between the two ends. Germline loops: CDR1 SGHRS, CDR2 YFSETQ. Using reference TRBV5-1 and TRBJ2-5 for the parts outside the CDR3, the full variable domain is KAGVTQTPRYLIKTRGQQVTLSCSPISGHRSVSWYQQTPGQGLQFLFEYFSETQRNKGNFPGRFSGRQFSNSRSEMNVSTLELGDSALYLCASSRDTAETQYFGPGTRLLVL.

With respect to this clonotype: Relative to the germline gene, one junction end is altered; a read error may explain this. The V and J genes are TRBV6-4 and TRBJ2-1; D is unclear. The CDR3 runs 14 residues. Looked up from germline, CDR1 is MRHNA and CDR2 is SNTAGT. CDR3 bases: TGTGCCAGCAGTGACTCCCCCCAATTTAATGGGCAGTTCTTC. Translation gives CASSDSPQFNGQFF.

Worth noting for this clonotype: A read error is possible here, since a much larger clone lies one base away. The chain is built from TRBV20-1 and TRBJ2-1; TRBD1 agrees at 9 bases. Germline V CDR1 and CDR2: DFQATT, SNEGSKA (reference sequence). The CDR3 spans 11 residues. As DNA, the CDR3 is TGCAGTGCAGGCACTCCGGGACAGGGACTCTTC. This translates into CSAGTPGQGLF.

This clonotype was seen ten or more times. The junction shows a germline mismatch at one end, possibly a read error. The chain has TRBV5-5 and TRBJ1-1, with D perhaps TRBD1 (5 bases). Germline CDR1 SGHKS, CDR2 YYEKEE (reference sequence). This CDR3 has 14 amino acids. The CDR3 region is CASSLVGVNTEAFF. The CDR3 nucleotides are TGCGCCAGCAGCTTGGTAGGGGTGAACACTGAAGCTTTCTTT.